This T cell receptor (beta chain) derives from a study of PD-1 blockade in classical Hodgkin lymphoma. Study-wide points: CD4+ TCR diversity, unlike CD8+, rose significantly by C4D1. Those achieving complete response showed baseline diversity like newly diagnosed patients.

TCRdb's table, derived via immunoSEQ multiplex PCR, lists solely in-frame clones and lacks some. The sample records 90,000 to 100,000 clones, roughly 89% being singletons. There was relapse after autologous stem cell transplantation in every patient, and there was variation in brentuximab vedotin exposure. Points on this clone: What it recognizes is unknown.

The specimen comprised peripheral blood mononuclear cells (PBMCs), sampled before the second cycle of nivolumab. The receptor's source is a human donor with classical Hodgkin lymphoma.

The CDR3 DNA is TGTGCCAGCAGATCGTCGGACAGGACTGAAGCTTTCTTT. The encoded protein is CASRSSDRTEAFF. This chain links TRBV28 with TRBJ1-1, with TRBD1 identical over 7 bases. The trim removed 6 bases at V and 5 bases at J, leaving 6 bases unmatched. This CDR3 spans 13 amino acids. Germline V lookup: CDR1 MDHEN, CDR2 SYDVKM.